Given below is one T cell receptor beta chain in context. The antigen is not known. The table came from immunoSEQ multiplex PCR; TCRdb's copy has only in-frame clones and leaves some out. The repertoire holds under 75,000 clones, with roughly nine tenths as singletons. This sample is part of a study of OX40 agonist ivuxolimab in advanced cancers. Study context: Patients took ivuxolimab, an agonistic anti-OX40 (CD134) antibody. Patients received ivuxolimab, an intravenous treatment, every 2 weeks at 0.01 to 10 mg/kg.

Trimming cost V 3 bases and J 3 bases; bases outside gene matches: 2. This CDR3 comprises 15 residues. Germline V gene lookup returns CDR1 MGHRA and CDR2 YSYEKL. The study's findings and limits: Fewer expanded clones were found on average in CD4+ than in CD8+ T cells.

V is TRBV4-1 and J is TRBJ2-1; 10 bases map to TRBD2. This clonotype originated in an adult with an advanced solid tumor such as melanoma, head and neck, liver or kidney cancer. The material was CD4+ or CD8+ T cells sorted from blood, obtained in a trial of the OX40 agonist ivuxolimab. The CDR3 sequence is CASSHRLAGYNEQFF. CDR3 bases: TGCGCCAGCAGCCACAGACTAGCGGGCTACAATGAGCAGTTCTTC.